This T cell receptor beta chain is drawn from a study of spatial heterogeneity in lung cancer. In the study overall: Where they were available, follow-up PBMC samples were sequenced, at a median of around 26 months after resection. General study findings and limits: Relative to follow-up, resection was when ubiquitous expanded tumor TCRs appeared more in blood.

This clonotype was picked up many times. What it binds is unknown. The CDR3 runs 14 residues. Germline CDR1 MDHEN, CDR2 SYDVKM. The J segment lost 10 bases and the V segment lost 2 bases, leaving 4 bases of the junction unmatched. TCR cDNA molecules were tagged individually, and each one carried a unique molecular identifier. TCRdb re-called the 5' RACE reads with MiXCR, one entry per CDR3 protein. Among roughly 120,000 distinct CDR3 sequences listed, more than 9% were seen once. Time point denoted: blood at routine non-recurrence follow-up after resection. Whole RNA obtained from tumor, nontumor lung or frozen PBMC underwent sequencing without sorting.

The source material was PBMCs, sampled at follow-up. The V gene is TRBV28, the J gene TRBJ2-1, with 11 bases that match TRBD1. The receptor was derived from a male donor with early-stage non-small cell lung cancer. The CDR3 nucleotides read TGTGCCAGCAGTTTAGGGACAGGGGGTAGAGAGCAGTTCTTC. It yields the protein CASSLGTGGREQFF.